Below, 7 T cell receptor beta chains from the same sample are listed, as sequenced in a study of beta chain features in type 1 diabetes. Reverse transcription of all isolated RNA meant that expressed TCRB transcripts were sequenced. Sequenced by immunoSEQ multiplex PCR; TCRdb stores in-frame clones only, minus some. The repertoire includes about half a million clones, approximately 30% of them detected once, and around 0.065% sits in the top ten. The source material was naive CD4+ T cells from blood. The receptor source for this set is a man aged 18-30 years in good health.

V and J are TRBV10-3 and TRBJ2-5; D unresolved. CDR1 is ENHRY, CDR2 SYGVKD, per germline. The CDR3 has 12 residues. V dropped 5 bases and J dropped 5 bases, with 9 bases sitting between them. CDR3 nucleotide sequence: TGTGCCATCAGTTCGAGATGGGAGACCCAGTACTTC. It specifies CAISSRWETQYF.

This clone has just a few counts. The rearrangement joins TRBV29-1 to TRBJ1-4, with 12 bases identical to TRBD1. The CDR3 is 15 amino acids. CDR1 and CDR2 from the germline V gene are SQVTM and ANQGSEA. Trimming removed 6 bases from V and 5 bases from J; junction bases left unmatched: 7. The CDR3 here is CSVRDRGLGNEKLFF. The CDR3 nucleotides are TGCAGCGTCCGGGACAGGGGGCTGGGGAATGAAAAACTGTTTTTT.

This clone appeared a few times. The chain couples TRBV6-6 to TRBJ2-7; tentatively, D is TRBD1 (5 bases). Germline CDR1 MNHNY, CDR2 SVGAGI (reference sequence). Trimming shortened V by 6 bases and J by 6 bases, and 15 bases separated the two germline ends. This CDR3 is built from 13 residues. The CDR3 loop is CASRGESLIEQYF. CDR3 DNA: TGTGCCAGCAGAGGGGAAAGTCTAATCGAGCAGTACTTC.

In this sample, this clone turned up a few times. This chain links TRBV30 with TRBJ2-1; D not resolved. The CDR3 consists of 16 residues. Per germline, CDR1 GTSNPN and CDR2 SVGIG (reference sequence). The V end lost 2 bases, the J end lost 0 bases, and 14 bases lay between the germline ends. The CDR3: CAWSPFGTASYNEQFF. The CDR3 bases are TGTGCCTGGAGTCCCTTTGGAACTGCCTCCTACAATGAGCAGTTCTTC.

A few counts support this clone. The CDR3 nucleotides are TGTGCCAGCAGCGGCCGGGACTTAAGCCCCAATGAGCAGTTCTTC. It codes for CASSGRDLSPNEQFF. V and J are TRBV9 and TRBJ2-1, with a weak D call TRBD2 (6 bases). From germline, CDR1 is SGDLS and CDR2 YYNGEE. The CDR3 has 15 amino acids. The germline V and J ends were trimmed by 3 bases and 6 bases, with 16 bases remaining between them.

There are a few counts of this clone. This chain links TRBV23-1 with TRBJ2-7; maybe TRBD1 (5 bases). TRBV23-1 is an open reading frame, and its role is uncertain. V lost 0 bases and J lost 3, with 6 bases in between. The CDR3 length is 13 residues. In nucleotides, the CDR3 is TGCGCCAGCAGTCAATCGCAGGGCTACGAGCAGTACTTC. This codes for CASSQSQGYEQYF.

The rearrangement uses TRBV9 and TRBJ2-7; the D gene is possibly TRBD2 (6 bases). The CDR3 covers 13 residues. The V end was cut by 3 bases, the J end by 2 bases, with 9 bases between. Germline CDR1 and CDR2: SGDLS and YYNGEE. The CDR3 region has the DNA TGTGCCAGCAGCGGGAGGGAAGCCTACGAGCAGTACTTC. Amino acid sequence: CASSGREAYEQYF.